The TCR beta chain described here comes from a study of CD8 T cells in ankylosing spondylitis (dated by TCRdb to 2016 to 2017). With respect to the entire study: The study set out to find disease-linked TCR variants by profiling T cell receptor beta repertoires in ankylosing spondylitis patients and healthy donors. The whole study cohort included 108 healthy donors and 20 to 25 ankylosing spondylitis patients. Peripheral blood was sampled, and synovial fluid was additionally collected from ankylosing spondylitis patients. General study outcomes and caveats: The disease-linked clones were reported as significantly enriched in matched synovial fluid samples from ankylosing spondylitis patients. The disease-linked clones had a CD8+ phenotype and were found at relatively low frequencies in peripheral blood. A TCR beta motif of 8 or 9 highly homologous amino acid variants appeared characteristic of blood from ankylosing spondylitis patients. Some of the motif variants had been reported before in the synovial fluid and blood of reactive arthritis patients, a finding that suggests common disease-initiation mechanisms.

Taken from the germline V gene (reference sequence), the CDR1 and CDR2 loops are GTSNPN and SVGIG. Taken from cysteine to phenylalanine, the CDR3 has 17 residues. CDR3 DNA is the only sequence kept; it has 51 bases, read in frame from the first base. The V end gives up 4 bases and the J end 5 bases, leaving 13 bases in the junction not matched to a gene. Comments on this clonotype: Its antigen is unknown. Base qualities were left out, and no much larger clone turns up one base away.

For sequencing, an Illumina HiSeq 2500 was employed. Quantitative 5'-RACE with molecular barcodes was used to prepare TCR beta libraries. The authors' analysis ran thus. A new computational method, built on a probabilistic model of VDJ rearrangement, was used to identify disease-linked TCR variants. TCRdb ran its own pipeline on the public reads, namely fastp trimming at Q25 and MiXCR clone calling, and kept in-frame beta chains. Entries that share a CDR3 protein sequence are merged under the most common genes and DNA. The V and J calls here are based on TCRdb, not the publication. The sample table shows under 400,000 distinct CDR3 sequences, and around a tenth are seen once. The ten largest make up roughly 9.1% of the sample.

The material sequenced was blood, either unsorted or a sorted T cell fraction (not recorded which). The sequence was obtained from a female donor with ankylosing spondylitis or in good health (not recorded which). The receptor chain draws on TRBV30 and TRBJ2-3; 12 central bases correspond to TRBD2. CDR3 sequence: CAWNPKLAGGGRDTQYF. The nucleotide sequence is TGTGCCTGGAACCCTAAACTAGCGGGAGGTGGGAGAGATACGCAGTATTTT.